This T cell receptor beta chain was sequenced during a study of T cell responses to AZD1222 COVID-19 vaccine (dated by TCRdb to about 2021). With regard to the full study: TCR sequencing was performed for more than 230 trial participants, of whom 207 were given two doses of AZD1222 and some 26 were given two doses of MenACWY control vaccine. Trial participants were enrolled by age into subgroups of 18-55, 56-69 and 70-plus years, and about 150, 27 and 61 TCR-sequenced participants, respectively, were included in these subgroups. Results and caveats for the whole study, not just this receptor: Participants were mostly white British, with more females than males. The authors suggested clonal diversity may have been underestimated. The vaccine-associated CD4 TCRs covered the entire spike protein, and the dominant responses fell in regions 160-218 and 743-854. Conclusions about previously exposed vaccinees are limited because only six or seven AZD1222 recipients were SARS-CoV-2 seropositive at baseline. Because no day 14 peak-response samples were available, the repertoires could be characterized only after the peak T cell response. In the small 56-69-year group, the increase in depth fell short of significance, most likely because of low power. After two AZD1222 doses, spike-specific TCR breadth and depth were significantly higher than at day 0 and than in MenACWY recipients. Reportedly, almost half of the unique spike-specific TCRs recognized epitopes lying outside the regions that are mutated in the B.1.351 and B.1.1.7 variants.

The CDR3 regions of human TCRbeta chains were subjected to immunosequencing. The study's processing was this. Repertoire TCRs were matched against a reference library of SARS-CoV-2-specific TCRs generated with the MIRA antigen-specificity platform. Breadth was defined as the fraction of unique TCRs that were SARS-CoV-2-associated. Depth was defined as the fraction of total T cells that were SARS-CoV-2-associated. Using the MIRA data, each spike-specific TCR was assigned both to the spike region to which the TCR was reactive and to a CD4 or CD8 class. Log10-transformed breadth and depth values were compared by one-way ANOVA with Sidak's multiple comparisons tests. The source is immuneACCESS, and TCRdb retained only in-frame sequences with V and J called. Part of the clones is not carried over; for the studies checked, unresolved V genes explain less than half of this, and the remainder is unexplained. The D gene and trimming were derived from the DNA, and the V and J assignments and clone size from that table. Recorded for this sample are roughly 120,000 clones; 88% of them occurred a single time. Of the sample, over 15% is held by the ten largest clones.

Ends trimmed: V by 4 bases, J by 7 bases; bases unmatched to a gene: 8. The CDR1 and CDR2 encoded by the germline V gene are SGHRS and YFSETQ. The CDR3 goes from the cysteine to the phenylalanine over 13 residues. The CDR3 DNA has 39 bases and is translated from base 1. Only a few counts were recorded for this clone. Its target antigen remains unknown. Per-nucleotide qualities are absent, and no much larger clonotype sits a single base away. Read against the paper, the sample's time point label means: baseline before first vaccination. The sample's treatment or condition label, in plain terms: meningococcal conjugate vaccine given as trial control. The vaccinee samples were drawn from two UK trials, COV001 and COV002, one of which was a single-blind randomized controlled phase 2/3 trial testing AZD1222 (ChAdOx1 nCoV-19) in healthy adults. For TCRbeta chain sequencing, PBMC samples from trial participants were taken at day 0 and at day 28 after the second dose.

Rearrangement joined TRBV5-1 to TRBJ2-7; 7 central bases correspond to TRBD1. The receptor comes from an adult in good health. The specimen comprised peripheral blood, sampled on day 0 of MenACWY control vaccination. The DNA reads TGCGCCAGCAGCCCGACAGGGAGATTGGAGCAGTACTTC. Its translation reads: CASSPTGRLEQYF. Supplemented by the reference TRBV5-1 and TRBJ2-7 proteins around the CDR3, the complete variable domain is KAGVTQTPRYLIKTRGQQVTLSCSPISGHRSVSWYQQTPGQGLQFLFEYFSETQRNKGNFPGRFSGRQFSNSRSEMNVSTLELGDSALYLCASSPTGRLEQYFGPGTRLTVT.